A selection of T cell receptor beta chains follows, all from one sample in a study of shared clonotypes between healthy human individuals. The repertoire was sequenced with immunoSEQ multiplex PCR; TCRdb's copy has only in-frame clones and lacks some. This table has roughly 330,000 clones, approximately 79% appearing once. Sequencing input: memory CD4+ T cells sorted from blood. Every receptor here comes from a man aged 25 to 45 in good health. Each CDR3 is given with its conserved first and last residue. D genes are given only for firm matches. The size of a clone is reported for some rows only, either as once, few or many, or as a class for expanded clones.

V gene	J gene	clone size	D gene	CDR3 protein
TRBV7-9	TRBJ1-4	NA	NA	CASSLDRVYEKLFF
TRBV5-4	TRBJ1-5	NA	NA	CASSLDRRRQPQHF
TRBV5-1	TRBJ2-3	NA	NA	CASSRLASDTQYF
TRBV28	TRBJ2-5	NA	NA	CASSPRTETQYF
TRBV27	TRBJ2-1	few	NA	CASSLMGVSGQFF
TRBV9	TRBJ2-1	NA	NA	CASSVASLSANEQFF
TRBV6-4	TRBJ2-3	NA	TRBD2	CASSDPREERRGNHTDTQYF
TRBV28	TRBJ2-5	once	TRBD2	CASSLPSGSGETQYF
TRBV6-6	TRBJ1-5	NA	TRBD1	CASSTGGSQPQHF
TRBV2	TRBJ1-1	NA	NA	CASSPLGDTEAFF
TRBV4-3	TRBJ2-2	once	NA	CASSQDRGLNTGELFF
TRBV7-2	TRBJ2-7	NA	NA	CASSLAKAYEQYF
TRBV5-5	TRBJ1-5	many	TRBD1	CASSRDRGDQPQHF
TRBV5-4	TRBJ2-1	once	NA	CASSLEAAKVNEQFF
TRBV6-6	TRBJ2-3	once	NA	CASSYSGWGSTDTQYF
TRBV2	TRBJ1-2	NA	NA	CASSEGGQLYGYTF
TRBV10-3	TRBJ2-2	NA	TRBD1	CAISGGQANTGELFF
TRBV5-1	TRBJ2-2	once	TRBD2	CASSLGRLAGEGVNTGELFF
TRBV5-8	TRBJ2-7	NA	TRBD2	CASSFRSSGITHEQYF
TRBV2	TRBJ2-3	NA	TRBD2	CASSFLAGPSTDTQYF
TRBV11-2	TRBJ2-2	NA	TRBD2	CASSLDSGSYTGELFF
TRBV19	TRBJ2-1	NA	TRBD2	CASSIRTSGVYNEQFF
TRBV7-2	TRBJ2-1	NA	TRBD2	CASSLFWTSGSYNEQFF
TRBV19	TRBJ1-1	once	NA	CASGRVNTEAFF
TRBV30	TRBJ1-1	NA	NA	CAWSRRPSHTEAFF
TRBV6-6	TRBJ1-2	NA	NA	CASSYNLPGGYDYTF
TRBV6-5	TRBJ2-1	many	NA	CASSRGFPNEQFF
TRBV6-1	TRBJ2-3	NA	NA	CASQTPAGTDTQYF
TRBV6-1	TRBJ2-1	NA	TRBD2	CASRGVAGGGEQFF
TRBV7-9	TRBJ2-3	NA	TRBD1	CASSFLIATGAQYF
TRBV7-2	TRBJ2-3	NA	NA	CASSLRPSATTDTQYF
TRBV5-6	TRBJ2-2	NA	NA	CASSLSGYSTNTGELFF
TRBV19	TRBJ2-7	once	TRBD2	CASSTRRGSEQYF
TRBV18	TRBJ2-2	NA	NA	CASSSAGANTGELFF
TRBV11-3	TRBJ2-1	NA	TRBD2	CASSFRGGRDRNEQFF
TRBV7-2	TRBJ2-4	NA	TRBD1	CASSVRGRRSIQYF
TRBV5-1	TRBJ1-3	NA	NA	CASSLTVSGNTIYF
TRBV7-2	TRBJ1-1	NA	NA	CASSLVGREGFF
TRBV7-2	TRBJ2-7	once	TRBD1	CASSLTGTGAYEQYF
TRBV25-1	TRBJ1-4	NA	NA	CASSGGRGLEKLFF
TRBV2	TRBJ2-3	many	NA	CASSVVRASDTQYF
TRBV27	TRBJ1-2	NA	TRBD1	CASSGIGDRVGYTF
TRBV6-1	TRBJ2-7	few	NA	CASSKAGYSYEQYF
TRBV6-5	TRBJ2-7	NA	NA	CASSYASTYEQYF
TRBV5-5	TRBJ1-1	NA	NA	CASSSRALGSGTEAFF
TRBV9	TRBJ2-5	NA	TRBD2	CASSVGLAGFEETQYF
TRBV7-7	TRBJ2-5	NA	NA	CASSLAGEGTQYF